This TCR beta chain is from a study of T-cell reconstitution after alpha-beta-depleted transplantation in children. In its sample, this clonotype was seen a few times. Unique molecular identifiers were used in preparing the TCRbeta library. MiXCR, applied by TCRdb to the PCR reads, yields one record per CDR3 protein. The sample carries about 420,000 distinct CDR3 sequences, 15% to 20% recorded once. Sequencing was performed on PBMCs, mostly from graft donor cells, taken 360 days after TCRalphabeta/CD19-depleted stem cell transplant. This sequence originates from a boy under two years old who had a stem cell transplant for Wiskott-Aldrich syndrome, so the T cells may come from the graft donor.

Here the CDR3 DNA reads TGTGCCATCAGTGAGTCGCGGGGACTAGCGGGAGATGAGACCCAGTACTTC. This encodes CAISESRGLAGDETQYF. V is TRBV10-3 and J is TRBJ2-5; TRBD2 agrees at 14 bases. CDR3 length: 17 residues. Germline V lookup: CDR1 ENHRY, CDR2 SYGVKD. The V segment lost 0 bases and the J segment 5 bases; nucleotides outside the gene matches: 5.